The clone carrying this T cell receptor (beta chain) was seen ten or more times. Its cognate antigen is unknown. The CDR3 contains 15 residues. V lost 5 bases and J lost 0, with 13 bases in between. CDR1 is SGHVS, CDR2 FNYEAQ, per germline. The sample originates from a study of Graves' ophthalmopathy and Graves' hyperthyroidism. At the level of the study: Stable hyperthyroidism denotes an absence of ophthalmopathy throughout 18 months of follow-up. Whole-study findings and limits: Detected in blood as well were most expanded thyroid clonotypes with frequency above 0.001. Both a roughly 65% sensitivity and an approximately 75% specificity characterized the model's predictions of ophthalmopathy progression.

TCR beta CDR3 regions were amplified from RNA transcripts. First-round RT-PCR with HTBI primers preceded a second-round multiplex PCR. TCRdb re-analysed the multiplex PCR reads in MiXCR, keeping a single row per CDR3 protein. Found here are about 550,000 distinct CDR3 sequences, under 45% of them singletons; the top ten hold about 4.2%. This chain links TRBV7-6 with TRBJ1-1; D is perhaps TRBD1 (5 bases). The sequenced sample was peripheral blood or thyroid tissue (not recorded which). The source is an adult man with Graves' hyperthyroidism. The CDR3 sequence is CASSSQGLMNTEAFF. As DNA, the CDR3 is TGTGCCAGCAGCAGCCAGGGACTGATGAACACTGAAGCTTTCTTT.